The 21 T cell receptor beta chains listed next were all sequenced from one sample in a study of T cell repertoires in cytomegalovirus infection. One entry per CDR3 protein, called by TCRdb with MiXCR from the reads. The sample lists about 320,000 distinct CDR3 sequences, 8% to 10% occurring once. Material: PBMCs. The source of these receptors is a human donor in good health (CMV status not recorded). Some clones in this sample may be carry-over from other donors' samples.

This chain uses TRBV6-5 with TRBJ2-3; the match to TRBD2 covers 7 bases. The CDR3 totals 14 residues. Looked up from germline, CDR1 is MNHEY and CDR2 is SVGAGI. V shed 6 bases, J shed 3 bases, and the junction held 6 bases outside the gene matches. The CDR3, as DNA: TGTGCCAGCAGGCCCGGGAGGACGACAGATACGCAGTATTTT. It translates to CASRPGRTTDTQYF.

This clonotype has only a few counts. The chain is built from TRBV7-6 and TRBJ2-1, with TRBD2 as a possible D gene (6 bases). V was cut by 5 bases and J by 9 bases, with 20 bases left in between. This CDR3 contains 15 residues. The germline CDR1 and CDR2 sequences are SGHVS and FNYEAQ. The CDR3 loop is CASSPPGTPLIEQFF. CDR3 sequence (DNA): TGTGCCAGCAGCCCCCCCGGGACTCCCCTCATTGAGCAGTTCTTC.

The CDR3 here is CASSAWTSGITGELFF. CDR3 bases: TGTGCCAGCAGCGCCTGGACTAGCGGCATCACCGGGGAGCTGTTTTTT. This sequence joins TRBV7-2 and TRBJ2-2, with TRBD2 matching 10 bases. The CDR3 sequence is 16 residues long. Germline CDR1 reads SGHTA; CDR2 reads FQGNSA. Trimming removed 5 bases from V and 4 bases from J; junction bases left unmatched: 7.

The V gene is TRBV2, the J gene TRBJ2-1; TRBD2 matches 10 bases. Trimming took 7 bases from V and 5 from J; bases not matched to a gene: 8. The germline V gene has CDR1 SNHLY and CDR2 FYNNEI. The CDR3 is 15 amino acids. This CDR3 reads CASKKRSGGDNEQFF. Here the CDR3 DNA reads TGTGCCAGCAAAAAGCGGAGCGGGGGGGACAATGAGCAGTTCTTC.

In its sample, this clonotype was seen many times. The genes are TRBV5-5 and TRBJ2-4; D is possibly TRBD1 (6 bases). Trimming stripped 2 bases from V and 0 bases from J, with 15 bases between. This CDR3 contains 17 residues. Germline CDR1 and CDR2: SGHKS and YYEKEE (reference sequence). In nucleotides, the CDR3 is TGTGCCAGCAGCTTCACCCCACAGGGCCTAGCCAAAAACATTCAGTACTTC. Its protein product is CASSFTPQGLAKNIQYF.

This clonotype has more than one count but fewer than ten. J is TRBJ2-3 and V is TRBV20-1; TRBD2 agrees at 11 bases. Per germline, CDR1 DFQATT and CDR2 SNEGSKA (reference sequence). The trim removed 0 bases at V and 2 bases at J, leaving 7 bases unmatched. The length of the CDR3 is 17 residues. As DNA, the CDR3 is TGCAGTGCTAGAGATCCTACTAGCGGGGGATCCACAGATACGCAGTATTTT. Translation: CSARDPTSGGSTDTQYF.

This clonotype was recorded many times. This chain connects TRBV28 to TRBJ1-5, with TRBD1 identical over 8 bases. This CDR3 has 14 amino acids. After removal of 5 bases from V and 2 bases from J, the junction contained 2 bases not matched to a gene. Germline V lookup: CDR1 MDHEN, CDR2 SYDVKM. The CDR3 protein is CASSGTGRNQPQHF. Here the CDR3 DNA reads TGTGCCAGCAGTGGGACAGGACGCAATCAGCCCCAGCATTTT. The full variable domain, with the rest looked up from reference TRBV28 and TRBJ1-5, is DVKVTQSSRYLVKRTGEKVFLECVQDMDHENMFWYRQDPGLGLRLIYFSYDVKMKEKGDIPEGYSVSREKKERFSLILESASTNQTSMYLCASSGTGRNQPQHFGDGTRLSIL.

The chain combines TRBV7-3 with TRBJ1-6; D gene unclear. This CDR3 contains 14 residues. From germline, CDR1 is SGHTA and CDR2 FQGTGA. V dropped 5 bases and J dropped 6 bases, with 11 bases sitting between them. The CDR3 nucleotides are TGTGCCAGCAGCGCCTCGGGGAGTAATTCACCCCTCCACTTT. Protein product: CASSASGSNSPLHF.

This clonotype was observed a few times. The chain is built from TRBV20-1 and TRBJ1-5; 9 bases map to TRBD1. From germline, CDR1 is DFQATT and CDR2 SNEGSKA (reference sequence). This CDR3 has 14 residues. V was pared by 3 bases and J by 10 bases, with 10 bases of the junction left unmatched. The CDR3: CSASAGTGLRPQHF. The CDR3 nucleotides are TGCAGTGCTAGTGCAGGGACAGGGCTTAGACCCCAGCATTTT.

CDR3 in amino acids: CASGAGGSYTEAFF. In DNA form, the CDR3 reads TGTGCCAGCGGGGCAGGGGGCAGTTACACTGAAGCTTTCTTT. The chain is built from TRBV9 and TRBJ1-1; 8 bases fit TRBD1. J was trimmed by 3 bases and V by 7 bases; bases with no gene match: 8. Germline lookup yields CDR1 SGDLS and CDR2 YYNGEE. The CDR3 has 14 residues. Supplemented by reference TRBV9 and TRBJ1-1, the full variable domain reads DSGVTQTPKHLITATGQRVTLRCSPRSGDLSVYWYQQSLDQGLQFLIQYYNGEERAKGNILERFSAQQFPDLHSELNLSSLELGDSALYFCASGAGGSYTEAFFGQGTRLTVV.

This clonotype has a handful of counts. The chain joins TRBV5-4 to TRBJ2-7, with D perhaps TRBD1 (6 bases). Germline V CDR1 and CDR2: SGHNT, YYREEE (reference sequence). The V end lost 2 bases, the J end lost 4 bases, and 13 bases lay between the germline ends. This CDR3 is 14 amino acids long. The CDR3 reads CASSFRTASYEQYF. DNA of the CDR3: TGTGCCAGCAGCTTCCGGACAGCCAGTTACGAGCAGTACTTC.

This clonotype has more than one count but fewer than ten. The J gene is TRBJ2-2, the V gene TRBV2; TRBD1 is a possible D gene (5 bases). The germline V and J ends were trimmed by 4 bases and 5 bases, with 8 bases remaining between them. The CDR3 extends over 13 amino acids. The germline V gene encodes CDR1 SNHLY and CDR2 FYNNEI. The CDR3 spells CASSGQGTGELFF. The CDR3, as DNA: TGTGCCAGCAGTGGTCAGGGAACCGGGGAGCTGTTTTTT.

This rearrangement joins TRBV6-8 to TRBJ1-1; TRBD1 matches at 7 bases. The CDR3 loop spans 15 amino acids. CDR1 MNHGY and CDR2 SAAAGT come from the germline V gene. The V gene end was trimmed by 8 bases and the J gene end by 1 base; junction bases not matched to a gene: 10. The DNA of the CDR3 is TGTGCCAGCGGGAGACAGGGTAAAACGAACACTGAAGCTTTCTTT. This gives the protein CASGRQGKTNTEAFF.

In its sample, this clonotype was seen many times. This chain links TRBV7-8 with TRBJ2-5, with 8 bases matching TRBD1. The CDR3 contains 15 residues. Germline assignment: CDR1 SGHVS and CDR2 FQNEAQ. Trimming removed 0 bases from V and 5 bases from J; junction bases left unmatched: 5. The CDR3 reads CASSLAPRGPETQYF. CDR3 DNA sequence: TGTGCCAGCAGCTTAGCTCCCAGGGGGCCGGAGACCCAGTACTTC.

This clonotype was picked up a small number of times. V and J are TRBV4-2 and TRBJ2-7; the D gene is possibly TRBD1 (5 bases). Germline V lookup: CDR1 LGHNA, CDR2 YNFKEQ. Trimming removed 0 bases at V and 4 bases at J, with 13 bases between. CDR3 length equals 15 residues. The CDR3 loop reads CASSQDLGAGYEQYF. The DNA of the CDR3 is TGTGCCAGCAGCCAAGATTTAGGGGCAGGGTACGAGCAGTACTTC.

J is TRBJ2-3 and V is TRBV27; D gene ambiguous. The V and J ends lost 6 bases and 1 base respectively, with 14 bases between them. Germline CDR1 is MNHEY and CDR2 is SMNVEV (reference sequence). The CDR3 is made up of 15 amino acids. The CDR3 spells CASSPSWVGTDTQYF. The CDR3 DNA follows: TGTGCCAGCAGCCCCTCTTGGGTTGGCACAGATACGCAGTATTTT.

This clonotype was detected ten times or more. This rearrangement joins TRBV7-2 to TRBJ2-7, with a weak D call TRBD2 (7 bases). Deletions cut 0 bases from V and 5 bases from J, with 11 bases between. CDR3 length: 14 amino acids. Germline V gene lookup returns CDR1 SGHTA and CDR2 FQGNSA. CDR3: CASSLAGGRDEQYF. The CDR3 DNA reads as TGTGCCAGCAGCTTAGCGGGGGGGCGTGACGAGCAGTACTTC. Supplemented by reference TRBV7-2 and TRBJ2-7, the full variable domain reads GAGVSQSPSNKVTEKGKDVELRCDPISGHTALYWYRQSLGQGLEFLIYFQGNSAPDKSGLPSDRFSAERTGGSVSTLTIQRTQQEDSAVYLCASSLAGGRDEQYFGPGTRLTVT.

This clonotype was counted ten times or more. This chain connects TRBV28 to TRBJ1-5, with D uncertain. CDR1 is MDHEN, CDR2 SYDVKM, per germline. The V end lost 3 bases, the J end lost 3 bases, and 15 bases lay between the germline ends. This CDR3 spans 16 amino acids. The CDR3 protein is CASSLELRDFNQPQHF. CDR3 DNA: TGTGCCAGCAGTTTGGAGCTCCGGGATTTCAATCAGCCCCAGCATTTT. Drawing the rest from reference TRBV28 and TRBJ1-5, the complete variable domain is DVKVTQSSRYLVKRTGEKVFLECVQDMDHENMFWYRQDPGLGLRLIYFSYDVKMKEKGDIPEGYSVSREKKERFSLILESASTNQTSMYLCASSLELRDFNQPQHFGDGTRLSIL.

The CDR3 coding sequence is TGTGCCAGCAGCGACAGATCCAAGGCCTACGAGCAGTACTTC. This translates into CASSDRSKAYEQYF. This chain uses TRBV6-2 or TRBV6-3 with TRBJ2-7; maybe TRBD1 (5 bases). V was pared by 6 bases and J by 2 bases, with 14 bases between. The CDR3 has 14 amino acids. Germline assignment: CDR1 MNHEY and CDR2 SVGEGT.

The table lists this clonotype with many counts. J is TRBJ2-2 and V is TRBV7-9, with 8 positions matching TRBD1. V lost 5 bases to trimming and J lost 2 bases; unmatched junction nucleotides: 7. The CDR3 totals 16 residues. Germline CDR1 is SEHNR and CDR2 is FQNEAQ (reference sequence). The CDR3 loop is CASSLDRGTNTGELFF. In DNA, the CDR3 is TGTGCCAGCAGCCTAGACAGGGGTACAAACACCGGGGAGCTGTTTTTT.

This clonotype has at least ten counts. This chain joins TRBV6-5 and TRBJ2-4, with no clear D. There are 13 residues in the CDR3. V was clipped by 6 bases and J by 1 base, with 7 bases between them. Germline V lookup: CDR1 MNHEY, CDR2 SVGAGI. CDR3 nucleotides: TGTGCCAGCAGGGAAGTGGCCAAAAACATTCAGTACTTC. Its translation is CASREVAKNIQYF.